The rows below give T cell receptor beta chains drawn from one sample of a study of cytomegalovirus exposure and HLA in healthy donors. The repertoire was sequenced with immunoSEQ multiplex PCR; TCRdb's copy has only in-frame clones and lacks some. The profile shows 100,000 to 150,000 clones, roughly 78% of them singletons. Sequenced: PBMCs. The receptors here all came from a young man in good health and CMV-seropositive. Both conserved end residues are part of each CDR3. Fields, in order: D gene, J gene, clone size, V gene, CDR3 protein. The D gene is left open where the match is weak. Not every row has a clone size; where given, it reads once, few, many or a size class.

d_call: NA
j_call: TRBJ2-3
clone_size: NA
v_call: TRBV9
cdr3_aa: CASSPGGWDTQYF

d_call: TRBD2
j_call: TRBJ2-1
clone_size: NA
v_call: TRBV4-2
cdr3_aa: CASSQEPTSGEQFF

d_call: NA
j_call: TRBJ1-3
clone_size: NA
v_call: TRBV4-3
cdr3_aa: CASSQDPRDGNTIYF

d_call: NA
j_call: TRBJ1-3
clone_size: NA
v_call: TRBV28
cdr3_aa: CASSWTEKYSGNTIYF

d_call: TRBD2
j_call: TRBJ2-7
clone_size: NA
v_call: TRBV5-1
cdr3_aa: CASSLTSGSTIHEQYF

d_call: NA
j_call: TRBJ1-1
clone_size: NA
v_call: TRBV7-9
cdr3_aa: CASSFHRENTEAFF

d_call: NA
j_call: TRBJ2-7
clone_size: NA
v_call: TRBV19
cdr3_aa: CASSTEVAYEQYF

d_call: TRBD2
j_call: TRBJ2-1
clone_size: many
v_call: TRBV2
cdr3_aa: CASSEVPSGNYNEQFF

d_call: NA
j_call: TRBJ1-5
clone_size: NA
v_call: TRBV5-8
cdr3_aa: CASSLAGGGGQPQHF

d_call: NA
j_call: TRBJ2-5
clone_size: NA
v_call: TRBV5-5
cdr3_aa: CASSAPPAGGQETQYF

d_call: NA
j_call: TRBJ2-7
clone_size: NA
v_call: TRBV7-6
cdr3_aa: CASSLESERIRDF

d_call: TRBD2
j_call: TRBJ2-1
clone_size: NA
v_call: TRBV4-3
cdr3_aa: CASSQELVAGGDNEQFF

d_call: TRBD2
j_call: TRBJ2-1
clone_size: NA
v_call: TRBV11-3
cdr3_aa: CASSLGTSGRASYEQFF

d_call: NA
j_call: TRBJ2-7
clone_size: NA
v_call: TRBV4-1
cdr3_aa: CASSQVEQFTYEQYF

d_call: NA
j_call: TRBJ1-5
clone_size: NA
v_call: TRBV28
cdr3_aa: CASLSPATAQPQHF

d_call: NA
j_call: TRBJ1-5
clone_size: NA
v_call: TRBV4-1
cdr3_aa: CASSQAITEGQPQHF

d_call: NA
j_call: TRBJ2-7
clone_size: once
v_call: TRBV13
cdr3_aa: CASSFRTSGNEQYF

d_call: NA
j_call: TRBJ2-3
clone_size: NA
v_call: TRBV6-6
cdr3_aa: CASSYSARSVDTQYF

d_call: TRBD2
j_call: TRBJ2-7
clone_size: few
v_call: TRBV28
cdr3_aa: CASRITGLAGGHYEQYF

d_call: TRBD2
j_call: TRBJ2-1
clone_size: NA
v_call: TRBV27
cdr3_aa: CASVQFSGSVPYNEQFF

d_call: NA
j_call: TRBJ1-3
clone_size: NA
v_call: TRBV27
cdr3_aa: CASSLSGGSSGNTIYF

d_call: TRBD1
j_call: TRBJ1-5
clone_size: NA
v_call: TRBV19
cdr3_aa: CASRQGGPYSNQPQHF

d_call: NA
j_call: TRBJ1-1
clone_size: NA
v_call: TRBV11-2
cdr3_aa: CASSPSWGDLSEAFF

d_call: NA
j_call: TRBJ1-4
clone_size: NA
v_call: TRBV18
cdr3_aa: CASSPVRTALEKLFF

d_call: NA
j_call: TRBJ2-7
clone_size: NA
v_call: TRBV11-3
cdr3_aa: CASSFGFSYEQYF

d_call: TRBD2
j_call: TRBJ2-1
clone_size: NA
v_call: TRBV7-9
cdr3_aa: CASSAKAGGPYEQFF

d_call: NA
j_call: TRBJ2-2
clone_size: few
v_call: TRBV9
cdr3_aa: CASSFSAARSNTGELFF

d_call: TRBD2
j_call: TRBJ2-7
clone_size: NA
v_call: TRBV19
cdr3_aa: CASSIRTSSYEQYF

d_call: TRBD1
j_call: TRBJ1-4
clone_size: few
v_call: TRBV6-5
cdr3_aa: CASRQGANEKLFF

d_call: NA
j_call: TRBJ2-2
clone_size: NA
v_call: TRBV29-1
cdr3_aa: CITGRDGELFF

d_call: TRBD1
j_call: TRBJ2-7
clone_size: few
v_call: TRBV28
cdr3_aa: CASSPGTGVYEQYF

d_call: NA
j_call: TRBJ2-2
clone_size: once
v_call: TRBV5-1
cdr3_aa: CASSFYRENTGELFF

d_call: TRBD1
j_call: TRBJ1-5
clone_size: NA
v_call: TRBV6-5
cdr3_aa: CASSYSKDRGNQPQHF

d_call: NA
j_call: TRBJ2-1
clone_size: NA
v_call: TRBV5-1
cdr3_aa: CASSLSDVWGVQFF

d_call: TRBD1
j_call: TRBJ2-1
clone_size: NA
v_call: TRBV5-6
cdr3_aa: CASSFRQGGRNEQFF

d_call: TRBD2
j_call: TRBJ2-7
clone_size: NA
v_call: TRBV5-1
cdr3_aa: CASSLRLAGDGEQYF

d_call: NA
j_call: TRBJ1-5
clone_size: NA
v_call: TRBV5-1
cdr3_aa: CASRRAGSRQPQHF

d_call: NA
j_call: TRBJ1-1
clone_size: NA
v_call: TRBV5-4
cdr3_aa: CASSPGGPGGEAFF

d_call: TRBD1
j_call: TRBJ2-1
clone_size: NA
v_call: TRBV28
cdr3_aa: CASSLNGQGANEQFF

d_call: TRBD2
j_call: TRBJ2-5
clone_size: NA
v_call: TRBV7-6
cdr3_aa: CASSLEASGRGETQYF

d_call: NA
j_call: TRBJ2-3
clone_size: NA
v_call: TRBV7-2
cdr3_aa: CASSLVGRVGTDTQYF

d_call: NA
j_call: TRBJ2-3
clone_size: NA
v_call: TRBV7-9
cdr3_aa: CASSPWMETDTQYF

d_call: NA
j_call: TRBJ1-2
clone_size: NA
v_call: TRBV5-1
cdr3_aa: CASSPRDSGYGYTF

d_call: TRBD1
j_call: TRBJ1-1
clone_size: NA
v_call: TRBV4-2
cdr3_aa: CASSQVDRGEEAFF

d_call: NA
j_call: TRBJ2-1
clone_size: NA
v_call: TRBV4-3
cdr3_aa: CASSHLLRGSSYNEQFF

d_call: NA
j_call: TRBJ2-3
clone_size: few
v_call: TRBV6-5
cdr3_aa: CASSWALHSTDTQYF

d_call: TRBD1
j_call: TRBJ2-6
clone_size: NA
v_call: TRBV18
cdr3_aa: CASSPKTGDASGANVLTF

d_call: TRBD1
j_call: TRBJ1-3
clone_size: NA
v_call: TRBV7-2
cdr3_aa: CASSLARGLGNTIYF

d_call: TRBD2
j_call: TRBJ2-3
clone_size: NA
v_call: TRBV5-5
cdr3_aa: CASSLASGRSDTQYF

d_call: TRBD2
j_call: TRBJ2-7
clone_size: few
v_call: TRBV11-2
cdr3_aa: CASSLPRLSGSYEQYF

d_call: NA
j_call: TRBJ1-5
clone_size: NA
v_call: TRBV19
cdr3_aa: CASSIPGDQPQHF

d_call: NA
j_call: TRBJ1-1
clone_size: NA
v_call: TRBV13
cdr3_aa: CASSLGSMDSGEAFF

d_call: TRBD1
j_call: TRBJ1-2
clone_size: few
v_call: TRBV6-1
cdr3_aa: CASSERQGGYGYTF

d_call: TRBD2
j_call: TRBJ2-7
clone_size: NA
v_call: TRBV13
cdr3_aa: CASSFWAGDSYEQYF

d_call: NA
j_call: TRBJ2-1
clone_size: NA
v_call: TRBV10-1
cdr3_aa: CASSSGTAADNEQFF

d_call: TRBD2
j_call: TRBJ2-3
clone_size: NA
v_call: TRBV7-2
cdr3_aa: CASSLDLAGGRDTQYF

d_call: NA
j_call: TRBJ2-1
clone_size: few
v_call: TRBV5-5
cdr3_aa: CASRDGSYNEQFF

d_call: TRBD2
j_call: TRBJ2-7
clone_size: NA
v_call: TRBV9
cdr3_aa: CASSVGGGGGYEQYF

d_call: NA
j_call: TRBJ2-5
clone_size: NA
v_call: TRBV6-5
cdr3_aa: CASRAAGKETQYF